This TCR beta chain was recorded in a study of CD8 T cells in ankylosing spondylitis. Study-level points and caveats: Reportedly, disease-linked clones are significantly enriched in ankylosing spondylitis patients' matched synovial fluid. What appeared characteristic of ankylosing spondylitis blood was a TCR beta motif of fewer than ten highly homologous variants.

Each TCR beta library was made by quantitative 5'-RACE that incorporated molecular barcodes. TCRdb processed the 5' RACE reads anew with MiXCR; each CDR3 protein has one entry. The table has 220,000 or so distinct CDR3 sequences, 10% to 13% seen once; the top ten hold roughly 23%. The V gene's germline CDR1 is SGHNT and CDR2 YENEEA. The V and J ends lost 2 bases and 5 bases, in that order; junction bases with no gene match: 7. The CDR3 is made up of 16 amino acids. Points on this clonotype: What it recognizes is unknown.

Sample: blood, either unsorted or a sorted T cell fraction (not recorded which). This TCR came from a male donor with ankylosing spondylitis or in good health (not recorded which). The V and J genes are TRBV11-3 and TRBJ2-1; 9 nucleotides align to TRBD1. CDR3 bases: TGTGCCAGCAGCTTAAAGGGGACAGGGCGTAACAATGAGCAGTTCTTC. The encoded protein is CASSLKGTGRNNEQFF.